The T cell receptor (beta chain) under discussion was sequenced for a study of spatial heterogeneity in lung cancer. Study information: Donors were approximately 70 untreated early-stage non-small cell lung cancer patients. An average of more than ten raw reads was observed per unique TCR and UMI combination.

Per germline, CDR1 DFQATT and CDR2 SNEGSKA (reference sequence). The CDR3 has 15 residues. Trimming at V came to 0 bases and at J to 1 base, leaving 3 bases not matched to a gene. Time point defined: blood at routine non-recurrence follow-up after resection. Tumor, nontumor lung or frozen PBMC supplied whole RNA that was sequenced unsorted. Each TCR cDNA molecule carried a unique molecular identifier. In TCRdb, the 5' RACE reads were re-called with MiXCR into one record per CDR3 protein. The repertoire holds under 150,000 distinct CDR3 sequences, 10% to 11% seen once, with 20% to 25% in the top ten. The receptor was isolated from a female donor with early-stage non-small cell lung cancer. The specimen comprised PBMCs, sampled at follow-up. J is TRBJ2-3 and V is TRBV20-1; 8 bases are shared with TRBD1. The CDR3 protein is CSAREVGQGTDTQYF. As DNA, the CDR3 is TGCAGTGCTAGAGAAGTGGGACAGGGCACAGATACGCAGTATTTT.